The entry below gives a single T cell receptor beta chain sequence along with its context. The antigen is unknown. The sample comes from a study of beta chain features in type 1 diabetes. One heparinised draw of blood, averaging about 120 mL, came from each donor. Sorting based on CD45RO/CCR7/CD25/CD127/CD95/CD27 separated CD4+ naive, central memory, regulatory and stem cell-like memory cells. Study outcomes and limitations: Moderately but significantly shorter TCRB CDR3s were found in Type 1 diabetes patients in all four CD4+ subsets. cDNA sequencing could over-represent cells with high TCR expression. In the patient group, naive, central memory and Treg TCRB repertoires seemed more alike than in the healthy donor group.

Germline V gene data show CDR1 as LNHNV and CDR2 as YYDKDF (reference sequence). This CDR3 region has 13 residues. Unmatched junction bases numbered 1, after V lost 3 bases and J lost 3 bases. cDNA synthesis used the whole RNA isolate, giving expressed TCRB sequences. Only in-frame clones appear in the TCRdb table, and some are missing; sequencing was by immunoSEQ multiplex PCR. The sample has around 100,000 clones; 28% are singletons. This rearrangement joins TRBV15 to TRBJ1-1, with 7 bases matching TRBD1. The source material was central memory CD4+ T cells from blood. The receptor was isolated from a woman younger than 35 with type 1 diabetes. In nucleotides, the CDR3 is TGTGCCACCAGCAGTCAGGGGGACACTGAAGCTTTCTTT. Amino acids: CATSSQGDTEAFF.